These T cell receptor beta chains were read from a single sample in a study of shared clonotypes between healthy human individuals. The table came from immunoSEQ multiplex PCR; TCRdb's copy has only in-frame clones and leaves some out. The sample has 2 million to 2.5 million clones; over 90% are singletons. The sequencing input was naive CD4+ T cells from PBMCs. Receptor source: a man aged 18 to 30 in good health. Some clones in this sample may be carry-over from other donors' samples. Each CDR3 is given with its conserved first and last residue. The order of the fields is J gene, clone size, D gene, V gene, CDR3 DNA, CDR3 protein. D genes are given only for firm matches. The size entry is marked missing in some rows and otherwise reads once, few, many or a size class.

J gene: TRBJ2-1; clone size: once; D gene: TRBD1; V gene: TRBV6-6; CDR3 DNA: TGTGCCAGCAGAAGGACAGGGGCGAGTGAGCAGTTCTTC; CDR3 protein: CASRRTGASEQFF
J gene: TRBJ1-1; clone size: -; D gene: -; V gene: TRBV28; CDR3 DNA: TGTGCCAGCAGTTTTCGGCTCGCTGAAGCTTTCTTT; CDR3 protein: CASSFRLAEAFF
J gene: TRBJ2-2; clone size: -; D gene: TRBD2; V gene: TRBV28; CDR3 DNA: TGTGCCAGCAGCTTAGCGGGAGTGCTGGGGGGGGAGCTGTTTTTT; CDR3 protein: CASSLAGVLGGELFF
J gene: TRBJ2-4; clone size: -; D gene: -; V gene: TRBV27; CDR3 DNA: TGTGCCAGCAGTCCCGAAGAACAGGGGGGGTTAGTCAAAAACATTCAGTACTTC; CDR3 protein: CASSPEEQGGLVKNIQYF
J gene: TRBJ1-2; clone size: -; D gene: -; V gene: TRBV28; CDR3 DNA: TGTGCCAGCAGTACCCGAAGGGTAGGGTATGGCTACACCTTC; CDR3 protein: CASSTRRVGYGYTF
J gene: TRBJ1-1; clone size: -; D gene: -; V gene: TRBV6-5; CDR3 DNA: TGTGCCAGCAGTTACTTTCTAGGGGCTGAAGCTTTCTTT; CDR3 protein: CASSYFLGAEAFF
J gene: TRBJ1-5; clone size: -; D gene: -; V gene: TRBV28; CDR3 DNA: TGTGCCAGCAGTCCGGGGGCAGCTTTAAATCAGCCCCAGCATTTT; CDR3 protein: CASSPGAALNQPQHF
J gene: TRBJ2-1; clone size: -; D gene: -; V gene: TRBV6-5; CDR3 DNA: TGTGCCAGCAGAAGGGGTTCGGGCTACAATGAGCAGTTCTTC; CDR3 protein: CASRRGSGYNEQFF
J gene: TRBJ2-7; clone size: -; D gene: -; V gene: TRBV19; CDR3 DNA: TGTGCCAGTAGTCGCTTCGGGACACCTTCCTACGAGCAGTACTTC; CDR3 protein: CASSRFGTPSYEQYF
J gene: TRBJ1-4; clone size: -; D gene: TRBD1; V gene: TRBV25-1; CDR3 DNA: TGTGCCAGCAGGAGGACAGGGGGTAATGAAAAACTGTTTTTT; CDR3 protein: CASRRTGGNEKLFF
J gene: TRBJ2-1; clone size: -; D gene: -; V gene: TRBV7-9; CDR3 DNA: TGTGCCAGCAGCCACGGACTACCGTCGGGGGATGAGCAGTTCTTC; CDR3 protein: CASSHGLPSGDEQFF
J gene: TRBJ2-7; clone size: few; D gene: TRBD1; V gene: TRBV5-1; CDR3 DNA: TGCGCCAGCAGCTTGGAGGGACAGGGCTACGAGCAGTACTTC; CDR3 protein: CASSLEGQGYEQYF
J gene: TRBJ2-2; clone size: -; D gene: -; V gene: TRBV5-4; CDR3 DNA: TGTGCCAGCAGCTTTAGGGGACGTGGGACCGGGGAGCTGTTTTTT; CDR3 protein: CASSFRGRGTGELFF
J gene: TRBJ1-5; clone size: -; D gene: -; V gene: TRBV7-2; CDR3 DNA: TGTGCCAGCAGCGGACCAGGTCAGCCCCAGCATTTT; CDR3 protein: CASSGPGQPQHF
J gene: TRBJ2-7; clone size: -; D gene: TRBD1; V gene: TRBV7-3; CDR3 DNA: TGTGCCAGCAGCTTATCCGGGGACAGGGGCTCCTACGAGCAGTACTTC; CDR3 protein: CASSLSGDRGSYEQYF
J gene: TRBJ2-5; clone size: -; D gene: TRBD2; V gene: TRBV30; CDR3 DNA: TGTGCCTGGGCAGCGGGAGGAGCAGGGGGGACCCAGTACTTC; CDR3 protein: CAWAAGGAGGTQYF
J gene: TRBJ2-3; clone size: -; D gene: TRBD2; V gene: TRBV29-1; CDR3 DNA: TGCAGCGTCCCGCCTGGGACTAGCCCCCCAGATACGCAGTATTTT; CDR3 protein: CSVPPGTSPPDTQYF
J gene: TRBJ2-1; clone size: -; D gene: TRBD1; V gene: TRBV6-5; CDR3 DNA: TGTGCCAGCAGCCTATGGCCGACAGGGCGAAATGAGCAGTTCTTC; CDR3 protein: CASSLWPTGRNEQFF
J gene: TRBJ1-5; clone size: -; D gene: TRBD1; V gene: TRBV28; CDR3 DNA: TGTGCCAGCAGTGGCCCGGGACAGTATAGCAATCAGCCCCAGCATTTT; CDR3 protein: CASSGPGQYSNQPQHF
J gene: TRBJ2-7; clone size: -; D gene: -; V gene: TRBV18; CDR3 DNA: TGTGCCAGCTCACCACTCGGAGCCAGTGCGGCGGTAGGTCGCTACGAGCAGTACTTC; CDR3 protein: CASSPLGASAAVGRYEQYF
J gene: TRBJ2-3; clone size: once; D gene: TRBD1; V gene: TRBV2; CDR3 DNA: TGTGCCAGCAGACTGACAGGGGTGGGCACAGATACGCAGTATTTT; CDR3 protein: CASRLTGVGTDTQYF
J gene: TRBJ2-5; clone size: -; D gene: -; V gene: TRBV11-3; CDR3 DNA: TGTGCCAGCAGCCGCGGAACAGGGAGCTCAGGGCAAGAGACCCAGTACTTC; CDR3 protein: CASSRGTGSSGQETQYF
J gene: TRBJ1-4; clone size: -; D gene: -; V gene: TRBV2; CDR3 DNA: TGTGCCAGCAACTTGGCCGGAAATGAAAAACTGTTTTTT; CDR3 protein: CASNLAGNEKLFF
J gene: TRBJ2-2; clone size: -; D gene: -; V gene: TRBV25-1; CDR3 DNA: TGTGCCAGCAAGACTGACCCATCCGGGGAGCTGTTTTTT; CDR3 protein: CASKTDPSGELFF
J gene: TRBJ1-5; clone size: -; D gene: -; V gene: TRBV6-1; CDR3 DNA: TGTGCCAGCAGTGAAATGAGTCGTAATCAGCCCCAGCATTTT; CDR3 protein: CASSEMSRNQPQHF
J gene: TRBJ1-3; clone size: -; D gene: -; V gene: TRBV6-6; CDR3 DNA: TGTGCCAGCAGTCCGGGTGGAAACACCATATATTTT; CDR3 protein: CASSPGGNTIYF
J gene: TRBJ2-3; clone size: -; D gene: -; V gene: TRBV5-6; CDR3 DNA: TGTGCCAGCAGCTTGCGGCAGGAAACAGATACGCAGTATTTT; CDR3 protein: CASSLRQETDTQYF
J gene: TRBJ2-1; clone size: -; D gene: -; V gene: TRBV7-3; CDR3 DNA: TGTGCCAGCAGCTTAGTCAGGGCCGATGAGCAGTTCTTC; CDR3 protein: CASSLVRADEQFF
J gene: TRBJ2-2; clone size: -; D gene: -; V gene: TRBV27; CDR3 DNA: TGTGCCAGCAGACATTTACGACAGATACCCACCGGGGAGCTGTTTTTT; CDR3 protein: CASRHLRQIPTGELFF
J gene: TRBJ2-2; clone size: -; D gene: -; V gene: TRBV5-1; CDR3 DNA: TGCGCCAGCAGCTCTGGGTTGGGAGCCCCTGCGGAGCTGTTTTTT; CDR3 protein: CASSSGLGAPAELFF
J gene: TRBJ2-7; clone size: -; D gene: -; V gene: TRBV5-1; CDR3 DNA: TGCGCCACCGACCTAGGAAGGCAGTACTTC; CDR3 protein: CATDLGRQYF
J gene: TRBJ2-5; clone size: -; D gene: -; V gene: TRBV7-3; CDR3 DNA: TGTGCCAGCAGCTTAGCATCCGGGGGCCAAGAGACCCAGTACTTC; CDR3 protein: CASSLASGGQETQYF
J gene: TRBJ1-3; clone size: -; D gene: TRBD1; V gene: TRBV19; CDR3 DNA: TGTGCCAGTTCAACTACTGGACAGGTCCGATACTTCTCTGGAAACACCATATATTTT; CDR3 protein: CASSTTGQVRYFSGNTIYF
J gene: TRBJ2-7; clone size: -; D gene: -; V gene: TRBV6-5; CDR3 DNA: TGTGCCAGCAGTTACCAGGACAGACGTTACGAGCAGTACTTC; CDR3 protein: CASSYQDRRYEQYF
J gene: TRBJ2-2; clone size: -; D gene: -; V gene: TRBV28; CDR3 DNA: TGTGCCAGCAGTCCCCTGGGAGACAGCACCGGGGAGCTGTTTTTT; CDR3 protein: CASSPLGDSTGELFF
J gene: TRBJ1-1; clone size: -; D gene: TRBD1; V gene: TRBV4-1; CDR3 DNA: TGCGCCAGCAGCCACCGGACAGGTAGAAACACTGAAGCTTTCTTT; CDR3 protein: CASSHRTGRNTEAFF
J gene: TRBJ1-4; clone size: -; D gene: TRBD1; V gene: TRBV27; CDR3 DNA: TGTGCCAGCAGTTCGGGACAGCGGGAACTGTTTTTT; CDR3 protein: CASSSGQRELFF
J gene: TRBJ2-1; clone size: -; D gene: TRBD2; V gene: TRBV19; CDR3 DNA: TGTGCCAGTAGTATCTTTCTAGCGGGAGGATATGAGCAGTTCTTC; CDR3 protein: CASSIFLAGGYEQFF
J gene: TRBJ2-5; clone size: few; D gene: -; V gene: TRBV20-1; CDR3 DNA: TGCAGTCCTCACCAGGAGACCCAGTACTTC; CDR3 protein: CSPHQETQYF
J gene: TRBJ2-3; clone size: -; D gene: TRBD1; V gene: TRBV6-1; CDR3 DNA: TGTGCCATACATAACAGGGGTGGCACAGATACGCAGTATTTT; CDR3 protein: CAIHNRGGTDTQYF
J gene: TRBJ2-1; clone size: -; D gene: TRBD1; V gene: TRBV11-3; CDR3 DNA: TGTGCCAGCAGCCCCCACAGGGGGACTGATGAGCAGTTCTTC; CDR3 protein: CASSPHRGTDEQFF
J gene: TRBJ2-3; clone size: -; D gene: -; V gene: TRBV5-1; CDR3 DNA: TGCGCCAGCAGCCAACAACCCTCCCTGGGCGATACGCAGTATTTT; CDR3 protein: CASSQQPSLGDTQYF
J gene: TRBJ1-1; clone size: once; D gene: -; V gene: TRBV10-3; CDR3 DNA: TGTGCCATCAGTGAGTTCGCCGGGACCACGAACACTGAAGCTTTCTTT; CDR3 protein: CAISEFAGTTNTEAFF